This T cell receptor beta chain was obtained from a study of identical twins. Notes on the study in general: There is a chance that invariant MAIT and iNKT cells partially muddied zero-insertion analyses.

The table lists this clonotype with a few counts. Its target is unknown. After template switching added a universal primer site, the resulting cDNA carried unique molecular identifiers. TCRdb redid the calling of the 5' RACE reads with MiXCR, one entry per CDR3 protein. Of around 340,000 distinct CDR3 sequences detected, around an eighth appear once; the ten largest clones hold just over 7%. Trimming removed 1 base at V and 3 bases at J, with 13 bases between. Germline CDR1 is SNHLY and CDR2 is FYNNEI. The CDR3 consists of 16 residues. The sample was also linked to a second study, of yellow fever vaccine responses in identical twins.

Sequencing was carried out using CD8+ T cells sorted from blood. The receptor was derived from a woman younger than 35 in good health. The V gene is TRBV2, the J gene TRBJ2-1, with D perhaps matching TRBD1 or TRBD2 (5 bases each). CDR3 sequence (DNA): TGTGCCAGCAGTGAAGGAAGGGGACGTCTCTACAATGAGCAGTTCTTC. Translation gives CASSEGRGRLYNEQFF. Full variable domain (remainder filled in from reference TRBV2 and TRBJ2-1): EPEVTQTPSHQVTQMGQEVILRCVPISNHLYFYWYRQILGQKVEFLVSFYNNEISEKSEIFDDQFSVERPDGSNFTLKIRSTKLEDSAMYFCASSEGRGRLYNEQFFGPGTRLTVL.